These 32 T cell receptor beta chains share one sample of origin, sequenced in a study of blood T cells in healthy people across ages. A second roughly 6 to 12 cycle PCR used barcoded and J-beta primers. TCRdb fed the 5' RACE reads into MiXCR, producing one record per CDR3 protein. The profile covers 980,000 or so distinct CDR3 sequences, with 40% to 60% appearing a single time and around an eighth taken by the ten largest. Sequenced: blood. The receptors originated from a man aged 30 to 39 in good health.

This clonotype turned up a few times. The genes are TRBV28 and TRBJ2-7; D remains unclear. This CDR3 is built from 12 residues. Germline CDR1 reads MDHEN; CDR2 reads SYDVKM. V dropped 8 bases and J dropped 2 bases, with 10 bases sitting between them. The CDR3 region is CASEEDTYEQYF. CDR3 bases: TGTGCCAGCGAAGAAGATACCTACGAGCAGTACTTC.

This clonotype has a handful of counts. The chain uses TRBV12-3 or TRBV12-4 and TRBJ2-5; D perhaps matches TRBD2 (6 bases). Between the trimmed V and J ends, which lost 5 bases and 10 bases, there was a span of 17 bases. This CDR3 spans 13 amino acids. This CDR3 is CASSGLPTGDQYF. The CDR3 region has the DNA TGTGCCAGCAGTGGACTCCCCACGGGGGACCAGTACTTC.

The gene calls are TRBV10-2 and TRBJ2-1; 10 bases agree with TRBD2. The trim removed 6 bases at V and 4 bases at J, leaving 6 bases unmatched. CDR1 and CDR2 (germline): WSHSY, SAAADI. This CDR3 is built from 15 residues. The CDR3 protein is CASRDIAGGYNEQFF. CDR3 DNA sequence: TGCGCCAGCAGGGATATAGCGGGGGGATACAATGAGCAGTTCTTC.

The chain combines TRBV4-2 with TRBJ2-6; D uncertain. The CDR3 runs 21 residues. The germline CDR1 and CDR2 sequences are LGHNA and YNFKEQ. Trimming stripped 3 bases from V and 0 bases from J, with 24 bases between. In nucleotides, the CDR3 is TGTGCCAGCAGCCAGAGTGCCCAGACGGGCCGTGCCCTCTCTGGGGCCAACGTCCTGACTTTC. It translates to CASSQSAQTGRALSGANVLTF.

This clonotype came up a few times. This chain joins TRBV29-1 and TRBJ2-3; TRBD2 agrees at 14 bases. The CDR3 has 14 amino acids. V lost 7 bases and J lost 4; bases outside the gene matches: 4. Germline V gene lookup returns CDR1 SQVTM and CDR2 ANQGSEA. DNA for the CDR3: TGCAGCGACGGACTAGCGGGGGGCGCAGATACGCAGTATTTT. Translation gives CSDGLAGGADTQYF.

In the case of this clonotype: A read error is possible here, since a much larger clone lies one base away. The rearrangement joins TRBV12-3 or TRBV12-4 to TRBJ2-7; no clear D. V lost 5 bases, J lost 7 bases, and 18 bases lay in between. There are 14 residues in the CDR3. In DNA, the CDR3 is TGTGCCAGCAGTCCACCCTTCCTTGGCAATGAGCAGTACTTC. Its protein product is CASSPPFLGNEQYF.

This clonotype was counted only a few times. The chain is built from TRBV7-2 and TRBJ2-1; TRBD2 aligns across 12 bases. The CDR3 sequence is 16 residues long. The V gene's germline CDR1 is SGHTA and CDR2 FQGNSA. The V and J ends lost 1 base and 5 bases, in that order; junction bases with no gene match: 3. The CDR3 DNA reads as TGTGCCAGCAGCTTAGGACTAGCGGGGGTTAACAATGAGCAGTTCTTC. Amino acids: CASSLGLAGVNNEQFF.

V usage is TRBV4-1 and J usage is TRBJ1-5, with D possibly matching TRBD1 (5 bases). Germline V CDR1 and CDR2: MGHRA, YSYEKL. The CDR3 covers 15 residues. V was pared by 0 bases and J by 9 bases, with 15 bases between. The CDR3 sequence: CASSQDMQGMGPQHF. The DNA of the CDR3 is TGCGCCAGCAGCCAAGATATGCAGGGTATGGGGCCCCAGCATTTT.

This clonotype came up a few times. This sequence joins TRBV2 and TRBJ2-7; D is tentatively TRBD1 or TRBD2 (7 bases each). The length of the CDR3 is 15 residues. The V end was cut by 6 bases, the J end by 4 bases, with 19 bases between. Germline values: CDR1 SNHLY, CDR2 FYNNEI. The CDR3 nucleotides read TGTGCCAGCAGGGATCGGACAGGAGCGGGATACGAGCAGTACTTC. Its protein is CASRDRTGAGYEQYF.

The chain couples TRBV5-6 to TRBJ1-1; TRBD1 is a possible D gene (5 bases). CDR1 and CDR2 from the germline V gene are SGHDT and YYEEEE. Trimming removed 4 bases at V and 1 base at J, with 20 bases between. The CDR3 sequence is 17 residues long. The CDR3 sequence: CASSPPGGGSGNTEAFF. CDR3 DNA: TGTGCCAGCAGCCCACCCGGGGGTGGCAGCGGGAACACTGAAGCTTTCTTT.

In regard to this clonotype: Being one base from a much bigger clone, this may be a read error. This chain uses TRBV9 with TRBJ2-5; the D is unclear. This CDR3 has 13 residues. Germline CDR1 reads SGDLS; CDR2 reads YYNGEE. The V end was cut by 0 bases, the J end by 11 bases, with 14 bases between. The CDR3 DNA sequence: TGTGCCAGCAGCGTAGGGCTGAACAATGAGCAGTACTTC. It codes for CASSVGLNNEQYF.

J is TRBJ1-1 and V is TRBV18; a weak D match, TRBD1 (6 bases). The CDR3 spans 16 residues. From germline, CDR1 is KGHSH and CDR2 LQKENI. V gave up 0 bases and J gave up 6 bases, with 17 bases separating them. This chain's CDR3 is CASSPPPMTGGPEAFF. The CDR3 DNA reads as TGTGCCAGCTCACCACCGCCGATGACAGGCGGACCTGAAGCTTTCTTT.

V and J are TRBV28 and TRBJ2-2; TRBD1 matches at 9 bases. V was pared by 2 bases and J by 3 bases, with 4 bases of the junction left unmatched. The CDR3 runs to 16 residues. Germline values: CDR1 MDHEN, CDR2 SYDVKM. The CDR3 spells CASSLGTGQYTGELFF. Here the CDR3 DNA reads TGTGCCAGCAGTTTAGGGACAGGGCAGTACACCGGGGAGCTGTTTTTT.

This clonotype has only a few counts. The genes are TRBV7-2 and TRBJ2-5; TRBD2 is a possible D gene (7 bases). The germline V and J ends were trimmed by 1 base and 5 bases, with 14 bases remaining between them. CDR1 and CDR2 from the germline V gene are SGHTA and FQGNSA. The CDR3 sequence is 15 residues long. This CDR3 is CASSLDAGAWETQYF. Here the CDR3 DNA reads TGTGCCAGCAGCTTAGACGCGGGGGCCTGGGAGACCCAGTACTTC.

J is TRBJ1-2 and V is TRBV21-1; TRBD1 is the table's D call, not checked against the DNA. TRBV21-1 is a known pseudogene. CDR3 length: 14 residues. In nucleotides, the CDR3 is TGTGCCCAATACAGGGGTCCCTCCTTTTATGGCTACACCTTC. Residues: CAQYRGPSFYGYTF.

This clonotype was recorded a few times. V gene TRBV20-1 combines with J gene TRBJ2-3; 9 bases fit TRBD2. J lost 6 bases, V lost 1 base, and 11 bases had no gene match. Germline CDR1 reads DFQATT; CDR2 reads SNEGSKA (reference sequence). This CDR3 is built from 16 residues. The CDR3 reads CSARGGSGGTTDTQYF. CDR3 coding DNA: TGCAGTGCTAGAGGGGGTAGCGGGGGAACGACGGATACGCAGTATTTT.

About this clonotype: A read error is possible here, since a much larger clone lies one base away. The rearrangement links TRBV27 to TRBJ2-7; perhaps D is TRBD1 or TRBD2 (6 bases each). Germline V gene data show CDR1 as MNHEY and CDR2 as SMNVEV (reference sequence). V was shortened by 4 bases and J by 7 bases, with 17 bases between the two germline ends. The CDR3 totals 14 residues. CDR3 in amino acids: CASSSRGPYNEQYF. For the CDR3, the DNA is TGTGCCAGCAGTTCCCGGGGGCCCTACAATGAGCAGTACTTC.

This clonotype was recorded only once. The rearrangement uses TRBV12-3 or TRBV12-4 and TRBJ2-2; 7 positions match TRBD1. J was trimmed by 0 bases and V by 8 bases; bases with no gene match: 6. This CDR3 region has 15 residues. In DNA, the CDR3 is TGTGCCAGCGCCCCCGGGACAGCGAACACCGGGGAGCTGTTTTTT. Its translation is CASAPGTANTGELFF.

The chain carries TRBV7-2 and TRBJ2-5, with 9 bases lining up with TRBD2. V shed 5 bases and J 13 bases; nucleotides not matched to a gene: 14. This CDR3 spans 14 amino acids. Looked up from germline, CDR1 is SGHTA and CDR2 is FQGNSA. CDR3 residues: CASSPAGGRPGLYF. CDR3 sequence (DNA): TGTGCCAGCAGCCCGGCGGGGGGGAGGCCCGGTCTGTACTTC.

The rearrangement joins TRBV4-3 to TRBJ2-3; TRBD1 matches 7 bases. This CDR3 comprises 15 residues. The trim removed 0 bases at V and 1 base at J, leaving 1 base unmatched. Looked up from germline, CDR1 is LGHNA and CDR2 is YSLEER. The CDR3 DNA follows: TGCGCCAGCAGCCAAGAAGGGACAGGCACAGATACGCAGTATTTT. The encoded protein is CASSQEGTGTDTQYF.

The V and J genes are TRBV10-3 and TRBJ2-1; 11 nucleotides agree with TRBD2. Per the germline V gene, CDR1 is ENHRY and CDR2 is SYGVKD. V lost 10 bases to trimming and J lost 0 bases; unmatched junction nucleotides: 20. The CDR3 has 20 amino acids. Written as DNA, the CDR3 is TGTGCCACCAGAGGGACTAGCGGAACCCCGGGAGAGAGCTCCTACAATGAGCAGTTCTTC. Its protein product is CATRGTSGTPGESSYNEQFF.

The chain is built from TRBV29-1 and TRBJ2-1; 8 positions match TRBD2. Trimming at V came to 4 bases and at J to 10 bases, leaving 3 bases not matched to a gene. This CDR3 contains 11 residues. Germline CDR1 is SQVTM and CDR2 is ANQGSEA. The CDR3 loop is CSVAGGVEQFF. The CDR3 nucleotides read TGCAGCGTTGCCGGGGGGGTCGAGCAGTTCTTC.

The genes are TRBV9 and TRBJ2-7; TRBD1 might be the D (6 bases). Trimming cost V 7 bases and J 2 bases, with 16 bases left between them. Germline CDR1 SGDLS, CDR2 YYNGEE. The CDR3 is 14 residues long. The CDR3 spells CASSHSGQTYEQYF. CDR3 nucleotides: TGTGCCAGCTCCCACTCGGGACAAACCTACGAGCAGTACTTC.

The V and J genes are TRBV27 and TRBJ2-3, with D possibly being TRBD2 (6 bases). The CDR3 runs to 15 residues. Between the trimmed V and J ends, which lost 4 bases and 1 base, there was a span of 12 bases. CDR1 and CDR2 (germline): MNHEY, SMNVEV (reference sequence). CDR3 residues: CASSSWLAGTDTQYF. The CDR3 bases are TGTGCCAGCAGTTCCTGGTTAGCGGGCACAGATACGCAGTATTTT.

This sequence joins TRBV4-3 and TRBJ1-4, with TRBD1 identical over 8 bases. Germline V lookup: CDR1 LGHNA, CDR2 YSLEER. V lost 4 bases, J lost 8 bases, and 12 bases stayed unmatched. The CDR3 runs 16 residues. The CDR3 sequence: CASSLATTGATEKLFF. CDR3 DNA: TGCGCCAGCAGCCTCGCTACGACAGGGGCGACCGAAAAACTGTTTTTT.

The chain has TRBV6-1 and TRBJ2-7; D gene unclear. V was trimmed by 0 bases and J by 1 base, leaving 7 bases between them. The CDR3 runs to 14 residues. In germline, CDR1 is MNHNS, CDR2 SASEGT. CDR3 in DNA: TGTGCCAGCAGTGAAGCTGGGGTATCCTACGAGCAGTACTTC. Its protein product is CASSEAGVSYEQYF.

The genes are TRBV9 and TRBJ2-3; 9 nucleotides line up with TRBD2. The CDR3 is 14 residues long. V gave up 0 bases and J gave up 5 bases; unmatched junction bases: 1. Germline values: CDR1 SGDLS, CDR2 YYNGEE. CDR3 DNA: TGTGCCAGCAGCGTAGTAGCGGGGGAAGATACGCAGTATTTT. Its translation: CASSVVAGEDTQYF.

Details on this clonotype: A much larger clone lies a single base off, so this may be a read error. This chain links TRBV6-2 or TRBV6-3 with TRBJ2-6; possibly TRBD2 for D (5 bases). CDR3 size: 15 residues. Germline loops: CDR1 MNHEY, CDR2 SVGEGT. The CDR3 DNA reads as TGTGCCAGCAGTCACTCGAGGGCTGGGGCCAACGTCCTGACTTTC. Protein product: CASSHSRAGANVLTF.

This chain links TRBV5-1 with TRBJ2-2; the D is unclear. The germline V and J ends were trimmed by 4 bases and 2 bases, with 12 bases remaining between them. Germline CDR1 and CDR2: SGHRS and YFSETQ. The CDR3 consists of 15 residues. DNA for the CDR3: TGCGCCAGCAGCCAGGACGGAAGAAACACCGGGGAGCTGTTTTTT. This encodes CASSQDGRNTGELFF.

This rearrangement joins TRBV12-3 or TRBV12-4 to TRBJ1-5, with 9 bases fitting TRBD1. The CDR3 has 14 residues. Trimming took 4 bases from V and 6 from J; bases not matched to a gene: 4. CDR3 bases: TGTGCCAGCAGTTGGGACAGGGCTGTTCAGCCCCAGCATTTT. Translating gives CASSWDRAVQPQHF.

The chain carries TRBV9 and TRBJ2-7; D uncertain. The V end was cut by 0 bases, the J end by 6 bases, with 7 bases between. CDR1 and CDR2 from the germline V gene are SGDLS and YYNGEE. The CDR3 runs to 12 residues. The CDR3 is CASSVGEAEQYF. In nucleotides, the CDR3 is TGTGCCAGCAGCGTAGGTGAAGCCGAGCAGTACTTC.

The rearrangement joins TRBV27 to TRBJ2-4; D tentatively fits TRBD1 or TRBD2 (5 bases each). The end of the DNA fits TRBJ2-7 better, so the J call may be wrong. CDR1 and CDR2 from the germline V gene are MNHEY and SMNVEV (reference sequence). The CDR3 is 16 residues long. The CDR3 nucleotides read TGTGCCAGCAGATTACACCGGGGCCTGGGTTCGAACGAGCAGTACTTC. Amino acid sequence: CASRLHRGLGSNEQYF.